These 17 T cell receptor beta chains were all obtained from the same sample, sequenced in a study of shared clonotypes between healthy human individuals. Sequencing was performed with immunoSEQ multiplex PCR; in TCRdb, only in-frame clones are kept and a portion is missing. The sample yields hundreds of thousands of clones, 73% seen once. The sequenced sample consisted of memory CD4+ T cells sorted from blood. As to subset: CD45RA-negative fraction. The origin of the receptors is a woman in her thirties in good health.

This clone was recorded once. The chain carries TRBV4-1 and TRBJ1-4, with D tentatively TRBD1 (5 bases). The CDR3 is 16 residues long. The ends were cut back, 1 base at V and 7 bases at J, with 16 bases in the middle. The germline gives CDR1 MGHRA, CDR2 YSYEKL. The CDR3 spells CASSQGMGVQGEKLFF. The CDR3 DNA sequence: TGCGCCAGCAGCCAAGGCATGGGAGTTCAGGGTGAAAAACTGTTTTTT.

The chain has TRBV4-1 and TRBJ2-1; 14 nucleotides agree with TRBD2. Germline lookup yields CDR1 MGHRA and CDR2 YSYEKL. V was pared by 6 bases and J by 5 bases, with 15 bases of the junction left unmatched. The CDR3 loop spans 19 amino acids. The CDR3 DNA reads as TGCGCCAGCAGTCCGAGGACCGGGTGGGGACTAGCGGGAGACAATGAGCAGTTCTTC. Protein product: CASSPRTGWGLAGDNEQFF.

The chain has TRBV4-2 and TRBJ2-2; D may match TRBD1 or TRBD2 (6 bases each). Germline lookup yields CDR1 LGHNA and CDR2 YNFKEQ. The CDR3 is 17 residues long. V was trimmed by 1 base and J by 8 bases, leaving 20 bases between them. Here the CDR3 DNA reads TGTGCCAGCAGCCAAGTATTCGGGGGCCCATTGGCGGGGGAGCTGTTTTTT. It codes for CASSQVFGGPLAGELFF.

Only a few counts were recorded for this clone. This chain uses TRBV10-1 with TRBJ2-7, with a weak D call TRBD2 (5 bases). This CDR3 is 15 amino acids long. Germline V gene sequence: CDR1 WNHNN, CDR2 SYGVQD (reference sequence). Between the trimmed V and J ends, which lost 3 bases and 2 bases, there was a span of 14 bases. CDR3: CASSEITSGAYEQYF. DNA for the CDR3: TGCGCCAGCAGTGAAATTACCTCCGGGGCCTACGAGCAGTACTTC.

The rearrangement uses TRBV18 and TRBJ1-2; no reliable D call. V shed 0 bases and J shed 4 bases, with 15 bases lying between them. The CDR3 runs 16 residues. In germline, CDR1 is KGHSH, CDR2 LQKENI. The CDR3 is CASSPPIGDDGYGYTF. Here the CDR3 DNA reads TGTGCCAGCTCACCACCGATTGGAGACGATGGCTATGGCTACACCTTC. Supplemented by reference TRBV18 and TRBJ1-2, the full variable domain reads NAGVMQNPRHLVRRRGQEARLRCSPMKGHSHVYWYRQLPEEGLKFMVYLQKENIIDESGMPKERFSAEFPKEGPSILRIQQVVRGDSAAYFCASSPPIGDDGYGYTFGSGTRLTVV.

This clone occurred once. This chain links TRBV4-2 with TRBJ1-2; no clear D gene. V was cut by 0 bases and J by 4 bases, with 12 bases left in between. The CDR3 contains 15 residues. Per the germline V gene, CDR1 is LGHNA and CDR2 is YNFKEQ. CDR3: CASSQDGGVSYGYTF. CDR3 DNA sequence: TGTGCCAGCAGCCAAGATGGCGGGGTATCCTATGGCTACACCTTC.

The chain is built from TRBV25-1 and TRBJ2-2, with 7 bases identical to TRBD1. The germline V gene encodes CDR1 MGHDK and CDR2 SYGVNS. After removal of 3 bases from V and 3 bases from J, the junction contained 4 bases not matched to a gene. The CDR3 has 15 amino acids. The CDR3 protein is CASSETTGDTGELFF. In DNA, the CDR3 is TGTGCCAGCAGTGAGACCACAGGGGACACCGGGGAGCTGTTTTTT. Full variable domain (outside the CDR3, taken from reference TRBV25-1 and TRBJ2-2): EADIYQTPRYLVIGTGKKITLECSQTMGHDKMYWYQQDPGMELHLIHYSYGVNSTEKGDLSSESTVSRIRTEHFPLTLESARPSHTSQYLCASSETTGDTGELFFGEGSRLTVL.

CDR3 protein: CASSKGWNTEAFF. CDR3 in DNA: TGTGCCAGCAGTAAGGGCTGGAACACTGAAGCTTTCTTT. The gene calls are TRBV14 and TRBJ1-1; D is uncertain. V was shortened by 6 bases and J by 1 base, with 9 bases between the two germline ends. Germline CDR1 reads SGHDN; CDR2 reads FVKESK. The CDR3 sequence is 13 residues long.

V gene TRBV4-1 combines with J gene TRBJ1-2; 8 bases match TRBD1. The J segment lost 2 bases and the V segment lost 4 bases, leaving 12 bases of the junction unmatched. The germline gives CDR1 MGHRA, CDR2 YSYEKL. The CDR3 extends over 17 amino acids. CDR3 amino acids: CASSREQGASLNYGYTF. The CDR3 nucleotides are TGCGCCAGCAGCCGAGAGCAGGGGGCCTCACTCAACTATGGCTACACCTTC.

V usage is TRBV7-9 and J usage is TRBJ2-2, with D possibly matching TRBD2 (6 bases). CDR3 length: 16 residues. CDR1 and CDR2 from the germline V gene are SEHNR and FQNEAQ (reference sequence). Deletions cut 6 bases from V and 0 bases from J, with 14 bases between. The CDR3 loop is CASRLPGLANTGELFF. The CDR3 DNA reads TGTGCCAGCAGACTCCCGGGACTCGCGAACACCGGGGAGCTGTTTTTT.

The rearrangement links TRBV7-8 to TRBJ2-3; 15 nucleotides line up with TRBD2. CDR3 length: 18 amino acids. Germline V gene data show CDR1 as SGHVS and CDR2 as FQNEAQ. V shed 5 bases and J 1 base; nucleotides not matched to a gene: 7. The CDR3 bases are TGTGCCAGCAGCCCGCCGGGACTAGCGGGAGGAGGCACAGATACGCAGTATTTT. Translation gives CASSPPGLAGGGTDTQYF. The entire variable domain, with the rest obtained from reference TRBV7-8 and TRBJ2-3, is as follows: GAGVSQSPRYKVAKRGQDVALRCDPISGHVSLFWYQQALGQGPEFLTYFQNEAQLDKSGLPSDRFFAERPEGSVSTLKIQRTQQEDSAVYLCASSPPGLAGGGTDTQYFGPGTRLTVL.

In its sample, this clone was seen a few times. The chain combines TRBV15 with TRBJ1-1, with D unresolved. The ends were cut back, 0 bases at V and 8 bases at J, with 10 bases in the middle. The CDR3 sequence is 13 residues long. Germline assignment: CDR1 LNHNV and CDR2 YYDKDF (reference sequence). This CDR3 reads CATSRDRYREAFF. The CDR3 DNA reads TGTGCCACCAGCAGAGATCGGTACCGCGAAGCTTTCTTT.

DNA for the CDR3: TGCGCCAGCAGCCAAGTTGGCGGGGAGACCCAGTACTTC. Protein sequence: CASSQVGGETQYF. The chain recombines TRBV4-1 with TRBJ2-5, with D possibly TRBD2 on 5 matching bases. In germline, CDR1 is MGHRA, CDR2 YSYEKL. Trimming took off 1 base at V and 5 bases at J, with 8 bases between the two ends. The CDR3 spans 13 residues.

The chain uses TRBV6-5 and TRBJ2-7; D possibly uses TRBD1 or TRBD2 (5 bases each). The V gene lost 7 bases and the J gene lost 0 bases, with 16 bases spanning the gap. CDR1 and CDR2 (germline): MNHEY, SVGAGI. The CDR3 runs 15 residues. This CDR3 is CASKRDPRGSYEQYF. The CDR3 nucleotides read TGTGCCAGCAAACGGGACCCCCGGGGCTCCTACGAGCAGTACTTC.

This chain joins TRBV6-1 and TRBJ1-1; D is perhaps TRBD1 (6 bases). The CDR3 is 15 amino acids. Germline V CDR1 and CDR2: MNHNS, SASEGT. The ends were cut back, 10 bases at V and 4 bases at J, with 22 bases in the middle. The CDR3 here is CAIQAGGRYGTEAFF. CDR3 nucleotide sequence: TGTGCCATCCAGGCGGGGGGGCGATACGGCACTGAAGCTTTCTTT.

V usage is TRBV21-1 and J usage is TRBJ1-1; the D call in the table, TRBD1, was not verified against the DNA. TRBV21-1 is listed as a pseudogene. CDR3 length: 15 amino acids. CDR3 sequence (DNA): TGTGCCAGCAGCAAAGAACCCTCAGGGAACACTGAAGCTTTCTTT. This codes for CASSKEPSGNTEAFF.

The V and J genes are TRBV2 and TRBJ1-5; D is unresolved. Germline CDR1 reads SNHLY; CDR2 reads FYNNEI. The CDR3 sequence is 13 residues long. V was trimmed by 7 bases and J by 2 bases, leaving 9 bases between them. The CDR3 spells CASNSQGNQPQHF. The CDR3 DNA reads as TGTGCCAGCAACAGCCAAGGCAATCAGCCCCAGCATTTT.